Sequencing of this T cell receptor beta chain was carried out in a study of blood T cell repertoires in COVID-19. How the authors handled the data: Estimation of nucleated cell counts relied on the amplification of reference gene primers. Assay: immunoSEQ multiplex PCR; the TCRdb copy retains only in-frame clones and omits some. V and J calls and clone size are those listed in that table; D and trimming were worked out from the DNA. The profile shows 140,000 to 150,000 clones, 78% of them singletons. This CDR3 is 15 amino acids long. The germline CDR1 and CDR2 sequences are SGHTA and FQGNSA. V lost 3 bases to trimming and J lost 2 bases, with 14 bases between them. This clone was recorded only once.

This TCR derives from a woman aged 55-70 years with acute or convalescent COVID-19. Material for sequencing was peripheral blood. The J gene is TRBJ2-7, the V gene TRBV7-2, with a weak D call TRBD1 (6 bases). The chain's CDR3 is CASSFWQGLAYEQYF. The CDR3 DNA sequence: TGTGCCAGCAGCTTTTGGCAGGGGCTGGCCTACGAGCAGTACTTC.